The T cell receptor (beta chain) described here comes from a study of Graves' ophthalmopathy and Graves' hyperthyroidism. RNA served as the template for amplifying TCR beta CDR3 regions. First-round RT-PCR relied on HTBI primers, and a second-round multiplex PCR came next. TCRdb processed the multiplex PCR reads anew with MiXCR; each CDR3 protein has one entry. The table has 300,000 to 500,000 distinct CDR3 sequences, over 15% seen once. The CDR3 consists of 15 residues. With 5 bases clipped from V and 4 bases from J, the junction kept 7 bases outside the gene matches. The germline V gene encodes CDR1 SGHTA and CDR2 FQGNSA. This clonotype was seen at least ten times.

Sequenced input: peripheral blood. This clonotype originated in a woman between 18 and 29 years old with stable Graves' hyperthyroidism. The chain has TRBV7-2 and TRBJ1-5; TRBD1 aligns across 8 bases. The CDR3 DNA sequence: TGTGCCAGCAGCCCCCCGGGACAGGCGAATCAGCCCCAGCATTTT. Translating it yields CASSPPGQANQPQHF.